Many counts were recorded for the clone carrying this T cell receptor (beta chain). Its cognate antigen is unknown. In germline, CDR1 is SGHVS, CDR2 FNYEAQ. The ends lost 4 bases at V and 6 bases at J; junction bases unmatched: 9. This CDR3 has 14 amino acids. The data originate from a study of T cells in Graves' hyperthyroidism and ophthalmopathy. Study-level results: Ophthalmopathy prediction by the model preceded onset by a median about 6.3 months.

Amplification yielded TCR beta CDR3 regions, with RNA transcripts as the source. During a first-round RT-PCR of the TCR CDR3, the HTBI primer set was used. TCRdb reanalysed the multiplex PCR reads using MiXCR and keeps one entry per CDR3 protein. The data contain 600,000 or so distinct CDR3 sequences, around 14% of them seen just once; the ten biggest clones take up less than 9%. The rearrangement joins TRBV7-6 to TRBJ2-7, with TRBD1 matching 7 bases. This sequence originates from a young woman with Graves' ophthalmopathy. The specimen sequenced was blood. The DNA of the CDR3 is TGTGCCAGCAGCTCCGCCGGGCGACAGGGCGAGCAGTACTTC. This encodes CASSSAGRQGEQYF.